Below are 5 T cell receptor beta chains sequenced from a single sample in a study of blood T cells in healthy people across ages (dated by TCRdb to between 2015 and 2017). To prepare the library, 5' RACE was applied. TCRdb records Illumina HiSeq 2500 as the sequencer. A second PCR of about 7 to 12 cycles was run with a J-beta primer mix and a sample-barcoded 5' primer. Using fastp at Q25 and MiXCR, TCRdb reprocessed the public reads and kept productive beta chains. Each CDR3 protein appears once, grouped with its most common genes and DNA. The sample contains around 780,000 distinct CDR3 sequences, 20% to 30% of them found a single time. The top ten constitute around 3% of the sample. The same data also contributed to another study, on T cells of mothers and their children.

Input material: blood. All receptors derive from a boy between 10 and 17 years old in good health.

A few counts support this clonotype. The chain recombines TRBV2 with TRBJ1-4, with 8 bases fitting TRBD1. Trimming cost V 6 bases and J 6 bases; bases outside gene matches: 6. Germline assignment: CDR1 SNHLY and CDR2 FYNNEI. CDR3 length: 14 residues. This CDR3 is CASRTQGADEKLFF. The CDR3 bases are TGTGCCAGCAGGACCCAGGGGGCAGATGAAAAACTGTTTTTT.

The gene calls are TRBV28 and TRBJ2-5; D might be TRBD1 (6 bases). The CDR3 is 15 amino acids. The V gene's germline CDR1 is MDHEN and CDR2 SYDVKM. Between the trimmed V and J ends, which lost 6 bases and 2 bases, there was a span of 16 bases. In DNA, the CDR3 is TGTGCCAGCAGCCCTGTGGACAGCGAGCAAGAGACCCAGTACTTC. It encodes CASSPVDSEQETQYF. Full variable domain (outside the CDR3, taken from reference TRBV28 and TRBJ2-5): DVKVTQSSRYLVKRTGEKVFLECVQDMDHENMFWYRQDPGLGLRLIYFSYDVKMKEKGDIPEGYSVSREKKERFSLILESASTNQTSMYLCASSPVDSEQETQYFGPGTRLLVL.

This clonotype was seen a handful of times. The gene calls are TRBV10-3 and TRBJ1-5, with 12 bases identical to TRBD1. Germline loops: CDR1 ENHRY, CDR2 SYGVKD. The CDR3 contains 14 residues. With 5 bases clipped from V and 7 bases from J, the junction kept 3 bases outside the gene matches. DNA of the CDR3: TGTGCCATCAGTTCCGGGACAGGGGGCCAGCCCCAGCATTTT. Its translation: CAISSGTGGQPQHF.

The sample holds a few counts of this clonotype. The rearrangement uses TRBV7-9 and TRBJ1-2; D uncertain. Between the trimmed V and J ends, which lost 4 bases and 1 base, there was a span of 7 bases. The CDR3 has 13 residues. Looked up from germline, CDR1 is SEHNR and CDR2 is FQNEAQ (reference sequence). The CDR3 here is CASSYRLNYGYTF. DNA of the CDR3: TGTGCCAGCAGCTATCGGCTTAACTATGGCTACACCTTC.

The chain links TRBV10-3 to TRBJ1-2; D not certain. V gave up 2 bases and J gave up 4 bases, with 14 bases separating them. Germline V gene sequence: CDR1 ENHRY, CDR2 SYGVKD. This CDR3 is built from 15 residues. Here the CDR3 reads CAISELGPLSYGYTF. The CDR3, as DNA: TGTGCCATCAGTGAGCTCGGACCTCTTTCCTATGGCTACACCTTC.